This TCR beta chain is drawn from a study of CD8+ T cells in alopecia areata. As for this clone: What it binds is unknown.

Between the trimmed V and J ends, which lost 3 bases and 6 bases, there was a span of 14 bases. This CDR3 has 14 residues. The germline CDR1 and CDR2 sequences are MGHDK and SYGVNS. Whole-study results and caveats: Compared with normal scalp, lesional scalp had higher clonality and more expanded CD8+ clones.

The treatment was: oral pan-JAK inhibitor, 5-10 mg twice daily. cDNA serving as the sequencing template came from extracted, reverse transcribed RNA. TCRdb keeps only in-frame clones here, not all; method: immunoSEQ multiplex PCR. This sample has approximately 180,000 clones, with about 55% found just once. This rearrangement joins TRBV25-1 to TRBJ1-2; no firm D call. The TCR was taken from a human donor with alopecia areata. The sample here was CD8+ T cells sorted from blood, taken at week 24, from a patient treated with tofacitinib. CDR3 protein: CASSEDLLRDGYTF. The CDR3 nucleotides are TGTGCCAGCAGTGAGGATCTCTTGAGGGATGGCTACACCTTC.